This T cell receptor beta chain was recorded in a study of T cells in Graves' hyperthyroidism and ophthalmopathy. This clonotype was found many times. TCR beta CDR3 region amplification was performed from RNA transcripts. Researchers ran a first-round RT-PCR on the TCR CDR3 using the HTBI primer set. TCRdb re-called the multiplex PCR reads through MiXCR, storing one row per CDR3 protein. The sample records around 660,000 distinct CDR3 sequences, just under 45% being singletons. Trimming removed 4 bases from V and 1 base from J; junction bases left unmatched: 3. CDR3 size: 14 residues. The germline gives CDR1 ENHRY, CDR2 SYGVKD.

Material: peripheral blood or thyroid tissue (not recorded which). V is TRBV10-3 and J is TRBJ1-1, with TRBD1 matching 7 bases. The TCR sequence derives from an adult man with Graves' disease, either hyperthyroidism or ophthalmopathy (not recorded which). The CDR3 DNA is TGTGCCATCAGTGGGAAGGGGGCGAACACTGAAGCTTTCTTT. It codes for CAISGKGANTEAFF.